One and the same sample provided the 27 T cell receptor beta chains below, sequenced in a study of T cell responses to AZD1222 COVID-19 vaccine. TCRdb keeps only in-frame clones here, not all; method: immunoSEQ multiplex PCR. The table records more than 140,000 clones, about 91% of them present only once. The material sequenced was peripheral blood, taken on day 0 of MenACWY control vaccination. All receptors derive from an adult in good health.

The V call is TRBV7-8, the J call TRBJ2-5, with 9 nucleotides matching TRBD2. Germline V CDR1 and CDR2: SGHVS, FQNEAQ. This CDR3 comprises 17 residues. V was pared by 1 base and J by 1 base, with 7 bases of the junction left unmatched. The CDR3 nucleotides read TGTGCCAGCAGCTTAGGGTTGGCGGGGGGGCTCCAAGAGACCCAGTACTTC. Encoded protein: CASSLGLAGGLQETQYF.

The V and J genes are TRBV9 and TRBJ2-2; D unresolved. CDR3 length: 12 residues. Trimming removed 2 bases from V and 6 bases from J, with 5 bases in between. Per the germline V gene, CDR1 is SGDLS and CDR2 is YYNGEE. CDR3 loop: CASSVGSGELFF. CDR3 sequence (DNA): TGTGCCAGCAGCGTTGGGTCCGGGGAGCTGTTTTTT. Combining the CDR3 with reference TRBV9 and TRBJ2-2 gives the whole variable domain DSGVTQTPKHLITATGQRVTLRCSPRSGDLSVYWYQQSLDQGLQFLIQYYNGEERAKGNILERFSAQQFPDLHSELNLSSLELGDSALYFCASSVGSGELFFGEGSRLTVL.

The chain carries TRBV6-1 and TRBJ1-2; 8 bases line up with TRBD1. The CDR3 has 15 residues. V was clipped by 2 bases and J by 4 bases; unmatched bases: 6. The V gene's germline CDR1 is MNHNS and CDR2 SASEGT. CDR3 in amino acids: CASSEKGGQVYGYTF. As DNA, the CDR3 is TGTGCCAGCAGTGAAAAGGGGGGACAGGTCTATGGCTACACCTTC.

This clone was picked up a small number of times. The V and J genes are TRBV2 and TRBJ1-2; TRBD1 matches 7 bases. Germline CDR1 and CDR2: SNHLY and FYNNEI. The CDR3 consists of 15 residues. J lost 5 bases, V lost 5 bases, and 11 bases had no gene match. The DNA for the CDR3 is TGTGCCAGCAGTCTACCCCCCCAGGGGGTGTATGGCTACACCTTC. This gives the protein CASSLPPQGVYGYTF.

The V gene is TRBV7-6, the J gene TRBJ2-7; D tentatively reads TRBD1 or TRBD2 (5 bases each). The CDR3 is 15 amino acids. Trimming took 2 bases from V and 2 from J, leaving 13 bases between them. Germline CDR1 SGHVS, CDR2 FNYEAQ. The CDR3 DNA reads TGTGCCAGCAGCTTAACCACGGGACGGACCTACGAGCAGTACTTC. Its protein is CASSLTTGRTYEQYF.

J is TRBJ1-6 and V is TRBV20-1, with D perhaps matching TRBD1 (6 bases). Germline-derived CDR1 and CDR2 are DFQATT and SNEGSKA (reference sequence). CDR3 length equals 11 residues. Trimming left V 6 bases short and J 14 bases short, with 14 bases between. The CDR3 loop reads CSARGQPALHF. The CDR3 DNA sequence: TGCAGTGCGCGAGGACAGCCCGCCCTCCACTTT.

The CDR3 DNA reads as TGTGCCAGTAGTATAAGGTGGGACAGTCTCTCCTATGGCTACACCTTC. Protein sequence: CASSIRWDSLSYGYTF. The chain joins TRBV19 to TRBJ1-2; TRBD1 agrees at 7 bases. CDR1 is LNHDA, CDR2 SQIVND, per germline (reference sequence). V dropped 2 bases and J dropped 4; count of bases not matched to a gene: 10. There are 16 residues in the CDR3.

The chain is built from TRBV7-2 and TRBJ1-2; D is uncertain. Germline V gene data show CDR1 as SGHTA and CDR2 as FQGNSA. V was clipped by 1 base and J by 0 bases, with 12 bases between them. This CDR3 has 16 residues. The CDR3 reads CASSLGSAGSNYGYTF. The CDR3, as DNA: TGTGCCAGCAGCTTAGGGTCAGCAGGCTCTAACTATGGCTACACCTTC.

This clone occurred once. The chain is built from TRBV19 and TRBJ1-5, with D tentatively TRBD1 (5 bases). The CDR3 has 14 residues. The germline V and J ends were trimmed by 6 bases and 3 bases, with 12 bases remaining between them. The germline CDR1 and CDR2 sequences are LNHDA and SQIVND (reference sequence). The CDR3 reads CASRHRDDNQPQHF. The CDR3 DNA is TGTGCCAGTAGGCACCGGGACGACAATCAGCCCCAGCATTTT.

The chain has TRBV4-1 and TRBJ2-3; D gene ambiguous. The V gene's germline CDR1 is MGHRA and CDR2 YSYEKL. The CDR3 spans 13 residues. Trimming took 2 bases from V and 6 from J, leaving 9 bases between them. This CDR3 is CASSQQVSDTQYF. The CDR3 nucleotides are TGCGCCAGCAGCCAACAGGTCTCCGATACGCAGTATTTT.

The V call is TRBV6-5, the J call TRBJ1-1; tentative D call: TRBD1 (5 bases). Germline V gene lookup returns CDR1 MNHEY and CDR2 SVGAGI. Trimming shortened V by 11 bases and J by 1 base, and 11 bases separated the two germline ends. The CDR3 has 12 residues. CDR3 loop: CAGRGTNTEAFF. The CDR3 DNA reads as TGTGCCGGGCGGGGCACGAACACTGAAGCTTTCTTT.

The chain couples TRBV29-1 to TRBJ2-1, with D uncertain. Germline CDR1 reads SQVTM; CDR2 reads ANQGSEA. Trimming removed 7 bases at V and 6 bases at J, with 7 bases between. This CDR3 is 10 amino acids long. CDR3 sequence: CSGAANEQFF. CDR3 nucleotide sequence: TGCAGCGGCGCTGCCAATGAGCAGTTCTTC.

The genes are TRBV3-1 (or the pseudogene TRBV3-2) and TRBJ2-7, with unresolved D. The CDR3 runs 16 residues. The germline gives CDR1 LGHDT, CDR2 YNNKEL (reference sequence). Trimming took 0 bases from V and 2 from J, leaving 14 bases between them. Here the CDR3 DNA reads TGTGCCAGCAGCCAAGATTGGCCGGGCCTACCCTACGAGCAGTACTTC. It yields the protein CASSQDWPGLPYEQYF.

This chain uses TRBV6-5 with TRBJ1-2, with D possibly being TRBD1 (5 bases). Germline loops: CDR1 MNHEY, CDR2 SVGAGI. The CDR3 runs 13 residues. Deletions cut 0 bases from V and 7 bases from J, with 9 bases between. The CDR3 DNA reads TGTGCCAGCAGTTACTCGCTCAGGGCTGGCTACACCTTC. Its protein is CASSYSLRAGYTF.

This clone has just one count. The V call is TRBV7-9, the J call TRBJ1-2, with D perhaps TRBD1 (6 bases). The germline V and J ends were trimmed by 2 bases and 4 bases, with 11 bases remaining between them. The germline gives CDR1 SEHNR, CDR2 FQNEAQ (reference sequence). CDR3 length: 14 residues. CDR3 loop: CASSLTGYGYGYTF. The CDR3 nucleotides are TGTGCCAGCAGCTTAACAGGGTACGGCTATGGCTACACCTTC.

The chain is built from TRBV28 and TRBJ2-3; no clear D gene. Deletions cut 3 bases from V and 2 bases from J, with 3 bases between. CDR3 length: 12 amino acids. Looked up from germline, CDR1 is MDHEN and CDR2 is SYDVKM. This chain's CDR3 is CASSLTTDTQYF. The CDR3 DNA follows: TGTGCCAGCAGTTTGACCACAGATACGCAGTATTTT.

V is TRBV5-6 and J is TRBJ1-1; 7 nucleotides align to TRBD1. J gave up 1 base and V 4 bases, and 7 bases lay outside the gene matches. Germline V gene sequence: CDR1 SGHDT, CDR2 YYEEEE. This CDR3 is 15 amino acids long. The CDR3 loop reads CASSPGGRGNTEAFF. CDR3 in DNA: TGTGCCAGCAGCCCAGGGGGGCGAGGGAACACTGAAGCTTTCTTT.

Only one count was recorded for this clone. This chain connects TRBV15 to TRBJ1-1; D not certain. With 2 bases removed from V and 1 base from J, the gap between germline ends came to 8 bases. The length of the CDR3 is 14 residues. Germline CDR1 reads LNHNV; CDR2 reads YYDKDF (reference sequence). CDR3 residues: CATSRQLQNTEAFF. The CDR3 nucleotides read TGTGCCACCAGCAGACAGCTCCAGAACACTGAAGCTTTCTTT.

This rearrangement joins TRBV7-2 to TRBJ1-2; a weak D match, TRBD1 (6 bases). This CDR3 is built from 14 residues. CDR1 and CDR2 (germline): SGHTA, FQGNSA. Trimming removed 3 bases at V and 7 bases at J, with 15 bases between. CDR3 protein: CASSFSSGVAGYTF. The CDR3 coding sequence is TGTGCCAGCAGCTTCAGTTCAGGGGTGGCTGGCTACACCTTC.

The genes are TRBV20-1 and TRBJ1-1; D uncertain. Germline V lookup: CDR1 DFQATT, CDR2 SNEGSKA (reference sequence). CDR3 length equals 10 residues. The V end lost 3 bases, the J end lost 7 bases, and 6 bases lay between the germline ends. CDR3 nucleotide sequence: TGCAGTGCTAGCGAGCGTGAAGCTTTCTTT. Translating it yields CSASEREAFF.

The chain combines TRBV7-2 with TRBJ1-2; D is ambiguous. CDR3 size: 15 residues. From germline, CDR1 is SGHTA and CDR2 FQGNSA. Deletions cut 5 bases from V and 2 bases from J, with 15 bases between. CDR3: CASSPGQVPNYGYTF. DNA of the CDR3: TGTGCCAGCAGCCCAGGCCAGGTCCCCAACTATGGCTACACCTTC.

The chain uses TRBV14 and TRBJ1-3, with D possibly TRBD1 on 6 matching bases. V lost 4 bases to trimming and J lost 4 bases, with 11 bases between them. This CDR3 region has 14 residues. Germline V gene lookup returns CDR1 SGHDN and CDR2 FVKESK. This chain's CDR3 is CASSPGGAGNTIYF. CDR3 bases: TGTGCCAGCAGCCCTGGGGGGGCCGGAAACACCATATATTTT.

The chain couples TRBV9 to TRBJ1-5; 7 bases are shared with TRBD1. With 4 bases clipped from V and 3 bases from J, the junction kept 4 bases outside the gene matches. There are 14 residues in the CDR3. Germline V gene lookup returns CDR1 SGDLS and CDR2 YYNGEE. CDR3 region: CASSLTGHNQPQHF. The CDR3 coding sequence is TGTGCCAGCAGCTTGACAGGGCACAATCAGCCCCAGCATTTT.

The rearrangement uses TRBV30 and TRBJ1-2; D is undetermined. Trimming took 2 bases from V and 8 from J, leaving 12 bases between them. Germline V gene data show CDR1 as GTSNPN and CDR2 as SVGIG (reference sequence). This CDR3 has 12 amino acids. In DNA, the CDR3 is TGTGCCTGGAGTCCCTACGAGGAAGGCTACACCTTC. Translation gives CAWSPYEEGYTF.

The chain uses TRBV5-4 and TRBJ2-4; 8 bases match TRBD1. The CDR3 loop spans 14 amino acids. Germline CDR1 and CDR2: SGHNT and YYREEE (reference sequence). Losses at the gene ends were 5 bases for V and 8 bases for J; bases not matched to a gene: 9. DNA for the CDR3: TGTGCCAGCAGGGTAGACAGGGGCTGGGACATTCAGTACTTC. Its protein is CASRVDRGWDIQYF.

The V gene is TRBV30, the J gene TRBJ1-1, with 7 bases fitting TRBD1. The CDR3 runs 12 residues. Germline CDR1 is GTSNPN and CDR2 is SVGIG (reference sequence). After removal of 5 bases from V and 7 bases from J, the junction contained 7 bases not matched to a gene. The CDR3, as DNA: TGTGCCTGGCAAAACCGGGACAGTGAAGCTTTCTTT. It encodes CAWQNRDSEAFF.

This clone was detected a few times. The gene calls are TRBV11-2 and TRBJ2-4; 10 bases are a match to TRBD2. The ends lost 6 bases at V and 9 bases at J; junction bases unmatched: 8. This CDR3 spans 14 amino acids. CDR1 SGHAT and CDR2 FQNNGV come from the germline V gene. CDR3 region: CASSLAGDGRIQYF. CDR3 sequence (DNA): TGTGCCAGCAGTCTAGCGGGAGACGGGCGCATTCAGTACTTC.